This T cell receptor beta chain stems from a study of T-cell memory formation after mild COVID-19. TCRdb re-called the 5' RACE reads through MiXCR, storing one row per CDR3 protein. The sample yields hundreds of thousands of distinct CDR3 sequences, around 14% seen once. With regard to this clonotype: The antigen is not known.

Study results and caveats: Mainly in CM and EM were contracting CD4+ clones; CD8+ were in EMRA. Some responding clones appeared in pre-infection memory, suggesting cross-reactive memory joined. Still unconfirmed is whether the second-wave clones peaking on day 37 recognized SARS-CoV-2. Clones contracting across day 15 to 85 had a balanced CD4/CD8 profile; later expanding clones leaned CD4+.

Germline V gives CDR1 SGHVS, CDR2 FQNEAQ. This CDR3 comprises 14 residues. V gave up 4 bases and J gave up 11 bases, with 15 bases separating them. The rearrangement uses TRBV7-8 and TRBJ1-6; D may be TRBD1 (6 bases). The TCR sequence derives from a man aged 18 to 30 who had mild COVID-19 (a few samples of this study predate the infection). Cell type and time point are not known. The material sequenced was PBMCs or a T cell subset sorted from them (not recorded which). In nucleotides, the CDR3 is TGTGCCAGCAGCTCCGGACAGTTCTTGGCACCCCTCCACTTT. Amino acid sequence: CASSSGQFLAPLHF.